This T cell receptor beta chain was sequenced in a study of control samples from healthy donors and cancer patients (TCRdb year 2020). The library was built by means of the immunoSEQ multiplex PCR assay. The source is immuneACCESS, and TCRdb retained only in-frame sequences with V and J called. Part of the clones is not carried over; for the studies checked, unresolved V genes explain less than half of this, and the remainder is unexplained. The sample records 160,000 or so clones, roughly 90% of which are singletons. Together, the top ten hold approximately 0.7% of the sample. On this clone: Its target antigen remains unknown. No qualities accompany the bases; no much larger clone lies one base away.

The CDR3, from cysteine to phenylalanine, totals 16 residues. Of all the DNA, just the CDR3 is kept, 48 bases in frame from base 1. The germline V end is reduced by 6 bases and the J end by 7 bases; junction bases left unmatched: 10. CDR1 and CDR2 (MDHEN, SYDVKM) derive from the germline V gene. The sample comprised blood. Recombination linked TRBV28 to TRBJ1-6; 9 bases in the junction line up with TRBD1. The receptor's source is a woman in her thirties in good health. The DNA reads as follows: TGTGCCAGCAGAGGAAAGGGACAGGGTTGGAATTCACCCCTCCACTTT. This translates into CASRGKGQGWNSPLHF.